These 21 T cell receptor beta chains came from one sample sequenced in a study of HIV-infected patients and healthy controls. Follow-up blood was drawn about 14 weeks, roughly three months, after antiretroviral therapy began. All unsorted peripheral T cells were captured because whole blood was used without fractionation. Alpha and beta constant-region primers primed reverse transcription of 400 to 500 ng RNA. Separate chain-specific third strand synthesis with multiplexing indices produced the alpha and beta libraries. TCRdb redid the calling of the 5' RACE reads with MiXCR, one entry per CDR3 protein. The repertoire holds about 14,000 distinct CDR3 sequences, with 9.5% to 15% as singletons. This sample comprised blood, obtained during antiretroviral therapy. These TCRs come from an adult with HIV infection. The donor label of this sample is uncertain.

This clonotype was seen a handful of times. The rearrangement links TRBV5-4 to TRBJ2-7, with 7 bases that match TRBD1. Losses at the gene ends were 2 bases for V and 2 bases for J; bases not matched to a gene: 4. This CDR3 has 14 residues. Per the germline V gene, CDR1 is SGHNT and CDR2 is YYREEE (reference sequence). The CDR3 DNA is TGTGCCAGCAGCTTAGGACAGGTCCCCTACGAGCAGTACTTC. Translated, it gives CASSLGQVPYEQYF.

CDR3 sequence: CASSLGTSGSTDTQYF. CDR3 in DNA: TGTGCCAGCAGTTTAGGGACTAGCGGGAGTACAGATACGCAGTATTTT. The gene calls are TRBV27 and TRBJ2-3, with TRBD2 matching over 14 bases. The germline V gene encodes CDR1 MNHEY and CDR2 SMNVEV (reference sequence). This CDR3 spans 16 amino acids. The junction had 1 base not matched to a gene; V was cut back by 2 bases and J by 3 bases.

Ten or more counts support this clonotype. This chain connects TRBV30 to TRBJ2-7; TRBD2 matches at 7 bases. The V gene's germline CDR1 is GTSNPN and CDR2 SVGIG (reference sequence). Germline trimming cut 4 bases from V and 5 bases from J; bases unmatched to any gene: 8. The CDR3 totals 13 residues. DNA of the CDR3: TGTGCCTGGACCCGGGCGGGAGCCGACGAGCAGTACTTC. It translates to CAWTRAGADEQYF.

This clonotype was detected ten times or more. The rearrangement links TRBV19 to TRBJ2-3, with TRBD2 matching over 12 bases. This CDR3 spans 13 amino acids. Trimming removed 9 bases from V and 3 bases from J; junction bases left unmatched: 1. CDR1 and CDR2 (germline): LNHDA, SQIVND (reference sequence). The CDR3 nucleotides read TGTGCCAGCGGACTAGCGGGAACAGATACGCAGTATTTT. Translation gives CASGLAGTDTQYF.

This clonotype was recorded at least ten times. The chain carries TRBV7-6 and TRBJ2-7; tentatively, D is TRBD1 (5 bases). CDR3 length: 14 residues. Looked up from germline, CDR1 is SGHVS and CDR2 is FNYEAQ. Trimming pared 1 base from V and 9 bases from J, leaving 16 bases between. CDR3 sequence reads: CASSLDGQGAWQYF. For the CDR3, the DNA is TGTGCCAGCAGCTTAGACGGTCAGGGCGCGTGGCAGTACTTC.

This clonotype was observed a handful of times. The chain recombines TRBV29-1 with TRBJ2-7; 10 bases fit TRBD1. The CDR3 runs 15 residues. CDR1 and CDR2 (germline): SQVTM, ANQGSEA. The trim removed 6 bases at V and 3 bases at J, leaving 11 bases unmatched. CDR3 sequence reads: CSVSRDRGSGYEQYF. The CDR3 bases are TGCAGCGTAAGCCGGGACAGGGGATCCGGCTACGAGCAGTACTTC.

This clonotype appeared many times. The chain carries TRBV30 and TRBJ1-2; D is unresolved. The CDR3 totals 11 residues. Germline CDR1 GTSNPN, CDR2 SVGIG (reference sequence). DNA for the CDR3: TGTGCGGCGGAACGTCTGGGAGGCTACACCTTC. It encodes CAAERLGGYTF.

Only a few counts were recorded for this clonotype. This chain connects TRBV11-2 to TRBJ2-7; D is perhaps TRBD2 (6 bases). Germline loops: CDR1 SGHAT, CDR2 FQNNGV. V was trimmed by 0 bases and J by 7 bases, leaving 13 bases between them. This CDR3 is 14 amino acids long. In DNA form, the CDR3 reads TGTGCCAGCAGCTTAGATGTGGGACTGGGGGAGCAGTACTTC. Amino acid sequence: CASSLDVGLGEQYF.

This clonotype was observed many times. The chain couples TRBV12-3 or TRBV12-4 to TRBJ2-7; 7 positions match TRBD2. The CDR3 runs 15 residues. With V trimmed by 5 bases and J by 0 bases, 7 bases remained unmatched. CDR3 in amino acids: CASSVLSGFSYEQYF. The CDR3 DNA reads TGTGCCAGCAGTGTACTTAGCGGGTTCTCCTACGAGCAGTACTTC.

Many counts were recorded for this clonotype. The J gene is TRBJ2-1, the V gene TRBV10-3; D is unresolved. Germline lookup yields CDR1 ENHRY and CDR2 SYGVKD. V was shortened by 4 bases and J by 0 bases, with 10 bases between the two germline ends. CDR3 length equals 15 residues. The CDR3 reads CAISVSKGSYNEQFF. The CDR3 DNA is TGTGCCATCAGTGTTTCAAAGGGCTCCTACAATGAGCAGTTCTTC.

V and J are TRBV5-1 and TRBJ1-6, with D unclear. The CDR3 spans 15 residues. From germline, CDR1 is SGHRS and CDR2 YFSETQ. V gave up 2 bases and J gave up 8 bases, with 14 bases separating them. CDR3 in DNA: TGCGCCAGCAGCTTCGTCGGGGTTGATGATTCACCCCTCCACTTT. It codes for CASSFVGVDDSPLHF.

This clonotype appeared many times. The CDR3 sequence: CASSPGSSNQPQHF. The CDR3 DNA follows: TGTGCCAGCAGCCCAGGGTCAAGCAATCAGCCCCAGCATTTT. The V call is TRBV7-8, the J call TRBJ1-5; tentative D call: TRBD1 (5 bases). The CDR3 contains 14 residues. Between the trimmed V and J ends, which lost 5 bases and 1 base, there was a span of 9 bases. From germline, CDR1 is SGHVS and CDR2 FQNEAQ.

The chain carries TRBV5-1 and TRBJ2-1; D is possibly TRBD2 (6 bases). In germline, CDR1 is SGHRS, CDR2 YFSETQ. The CDR3 loop spans 16 amino acids. V lost 4 bases to trimming and J lost 0 bases, with 14 bases between them. DNA for the CDR3: TGCGCCAGCAGCCTGGACGGGGGTGCCTCCTACAATGAGCAGTTCTTC. Its protein product is CASSLDGGASYNEQFF.

This clonotype was counted many times. The V and J genes are TRBV29-1 and TRBJ2-1, with 7 bases aligning to TRBD1. V lost 4 bases and J lost 6; bases outside the gene matches: 12. Germline CDR1 and CDR2: SQVTM and ANQGSEA. The CDR3 totals 15 residues. The CDR3 is CSVGAPTGAFNEQFF. The CDR3 DNA follows: TGCAGCGTTGGGGCTCCAACAGGGGCTTTCAATGAGCAGTTCTTC.

This clonotype was seen at least ten times. V gene TRBV5-1 combines with J gene TRBJ2-5, with 8 bases identical to TRBD2. Germline loops: CDR1 SGHRS, CDR2 YFSETQ. V gave up 1 base and J gave up 1 base; unmatched junction bases: 6. The CDR3 runs to 16 residues. The CDR3 region is CASSLSLGLGQETQYF. CDR3 coding DNA: TGCGCCAGCAGCTTGTCCCTGGGACTAGGCCAAGAGACCCAGTACTTC.

In its sample, this clonotype was seen many times. This CDR3 reads CASSHSFSGIYEQYF. For the CDR3, the DNA is TGTGCCAGCAGCCACTCCTTTAGCGGGATCTACGAGCAGTACTTC. This chain uses TRBV14 with TRBJ2-7, with TRBD2 matching 8 bases. CDR1 and CDR2 from the germline V gene are SGHDN and FVKESK. The ends lost 3 bases at V and 3 bases at J; junction bases unmatched: 7. CDR3 size: 15 residues.

The CDR3 DNA reads as TGTGCCAGCAGTTTCGCATTCCGGGACAGGGCCCCAGATACGCAGTATTTT. As protein: CASSFAFRDRAPDTQYF. The gene calls are TRBV27 and TRBJ2-3, with 9 bases identical to TRBD1. Trimming took 3 bases from V and 4 from J; bases not matched to a gene: 11. CDR3 length: 17 amino acids. The germline V gene has CDR1 MNHEY and CDR2 SMNVEV (reference sequence).

This clonotype was counted ten times or more. The J gene is TRBJ2-2, the V gene TRBV20-1, with 10 bases matching TRBD2. The CDR3 totals 15 residues. V trimming: 2 bases; J trimming: 7 bases; junction bases outside the gene matches: 7. Germline CDR1 and CDR2: DFQATT and SNEGSKA (reference sequence). Here the CDR3 reads CSARPPSGSYGELFF. The CDR3 nucleotides are TGCAGTGCTAGACCCCCTAGCGGGAGTTACGGGGAGCTGTTTTTT.

At least ten counts were recorded for this clonotype. J is TRBJ1-4 and V is TRBV5-1; 10 nucleotides agree with TRBD1. This CDR3 has 16 residues. V was clipped by 7 bases and J by 5 bases; unmatched bases: 11. Germline V gives CDR1 SGHRS, CDR2 YFSETQ. CDR3 loop: CASSRTGGLRNEKLFF. The CDR3 DNA sequence: TGCGCCAGCTCCAGGACAGGGGGTCTGAGGAATGAAAAACTGTTTTTT.

This clonotype came up many times. The rearrangement uses TRBV18 and TRBJ1-4, with D maybe TRBD1 (5 bases). The germline V gene encodes CDR1 KGHSH and CDR2 LQKENI. The CDR3 sequence is 13 residues long. V gave up 4 bases and J gave up 8 bases, with 11 bases separating them. The CDR3 spells CASSQGPGEKLFF. CDR3 bases: TGTGCCAGCTCACAGGGGCCCGGGGAAAAACTGTTTTTT.

This clonotype came up many times. The chain employs TRBV29-1 and TRBJ2-3; D is unresolved. CDR3 size: 14 residues. V gave up 7 bases and J gave up 3 bases, with 17 bases separating them. Germline V gene lookup returns CDR1 SQVTM and CDR2 ANQGSEA. The CDR3 protein is CSGVAVARTDTQYF. The CDR3, as DNA: TGCAGCGGCGTGGCGGTTGCGAGAACAGATACGCAGTATTTT.